The 6 T cell receptor beta chains presented below share a single source sample, sequenced in a study of beta chain features in type 1 diabetes. Reverse transcription of all isolated RNA meant that expressed TCRB transcripts were sequenced. The assay was immunoSEQ multiplex PCR, and TCRdb's table has in-frame clones only and misses some. Found here are 400,000 to 500,000 clones, approximately 13% of them singletons; the top ten hold around 0.035%. Sequencing input: naive CD4+ T cells from blood. These receptors were obtained from a man in his thirties or forties in good health.

The chain joins TRBV9 to TRBJ2-5, with D unclear. V gave up 2 bases and J gave up 5 bases, with 16 bases separating them. Per the germline V gene, CDR1 is SGDLS and CDR2 is YYNGEE. The CDR3 runs 15 residues. The CDR3 region has the DNA TGTGCCAGCAGCGTCCTACCGGCCGGCGGTGAGACCCAGTACTTC. It translates to CASSVLPAGGETQYF. The full variable domain, with the rest looked up from reference TRBV9 and TRBJ2-5, is DSGVTQTPKHLITATGQRVTLRCSPRSGDLSVYWYQQSLDQGLQFLIQYYNGEERAKGNILERFSAQQFPDLHSELNLSSLELGDSALYFCASSVLPAGGETQYFGPGTRLLVL.

This clone was counted only a few times. The V call is TRBV4-3, the J call TRBJ2-2; 7 nucleotides align to TRBD1. The CDR3 has 17 residues. Germline CDR1 reads LGHNA; CDR2 reads YSLEER. Trimming at V came to 4 bases and at J to 1 base, leaving 9 bases not matched to a gene. The CDR3 sequence: CASSLVRDSKNTGELFF. The CDR3 nucleotides are TGCGCCAGCAGCCTGGTCCGGGACAGCAAGAACACCGGGGAGCTGTTTTTT.

The genes are TRBV10-3 and TRBJ2-5, with D maybe TRBD2 (5 bases). This CDR3 is built from 15 residues. Germline-derived CDR1 and CDR2 are ENHRY and SYGVKD. Trimming took 3 bases from V and 5 from J, leaving 16 bases between them. CDR3 sequence reads: CAISDPLEGSETQYF. The CDR3 DNA is TGTGCCATCAGTGATCCCCTCGAGGGAAGCGAGACCCAGTACTTC.

This chain joins TRBV29-1 and TRBJ2-5; the D gene is possibly TRBD2 (6 bases). Trimming cost V 0 bases and J 4 bases, with 21 bases left between them. Germline CDR1 SQVTM, CDR2 ANQGSEA. The CDR3 loop spans 17 amino acids. CDR3 amino acids: CSVEDRFGRESVETQYF. CDR3 DNA: TGCAGCGTTGAAGATCGTTTTGGACGGGAGAGTGTAGAGACCCAGTACTTC. The entire variable domain, with the rest obtained from reference TRBV29-1 and TRBJ2-5, is as follows: SAVISQKPSRDICQRGTSLTIQCQVDSQVTMMFWYRQQPGQSLTLIATANQGSEATYESGFVIDKFPISRPNLTFSTLTVSNMSPEDSSIYLCSVEDRFGRESVETQYFGPGTRLLVL.

V usage is TRBV15 and J usage is TRBJ1-4; D remains ambiguous. Germline V gives CDR1 LNHNV, CDR2 YYDKDF (reference sequence). Between the trimmed V and J ends, which lost 2 bases and 7 bases, there was a span of 8 bases. This CDR3 comprises 13 residues. CDR3 residues: CATSRSISEKLFF. Written as DNA, the CDR3 is TGTGCCACCAGCAGATCTATTTCTGAAAAACTGTTTTTT. Full variable domain (remainder filled in from reference TRBV15 and TRBJ1-4): DAMVIQNPRYQVTQFGKPVTLSCSQTLNHNVMYWYQQKSSQAPKLLFHYYDKDFNNEADTPDNFQSRRPNTSFCFLDIRSPGLGDTAMYLCATSRSISEKLFFGSGTQLSVL.

This chain links TRBV6-5 with TRBJ2-3; the match to TRBD2 covers 9 bases. Germline lookup yields CDR1 MNHEY and CDR2 SVGAGI. This CDR3 contains 16 residues. Trimming cost V 4 bases and J 2 bases; bases outside gene matches: 7. The DNA for the CDR3 is TGTGCCAGCAGTTCCAGCGGGGGGACCCTCACAGATACGCAGTATTTT. It codes for CASSSSGGTLTDTQYF.